The sequence of this T cell receptor (beta chain) was determined in a study of cytomegalovirus exposure and HLA in healthy donors (dated by TCRdb to 2017 to 2019). Regarding the complete study: An earlier analysis of fewer than 750 of the donors reported about 260 Gb of sequence data and 100 million to 120 million unique TCR beta sequences obtained from approximately 180 million T cells. Approximately 310 gigabases of sequencing data and roughly 80 million unique TCR sequences made up an early release that covered fewer than 650 HLA-typed donors. Using immunosequencing, the study profiled T cell repertoires from around 680 subjects and related those repertoires to cytomegalovirus serostatus. The aim of the study was to test whether cataloging public T cell receptors could identify signatures of past pathogen exposure. Because of strong linkage in the cohort, a few DR-DQ haplotypes were treated as single units for association and clustering. In an earlier analysis of about 590 of the donors, high-throughput TCR beta sequencing was used to judge whether each TCR beta V gene segment behaved as functional or pseudogenic. Alongside the repertoire data, information on donor age, sex, ethnicity and CMV serostatus was compiled. Among the approximately 400 genotyped donors, around 81% belonged to the genetic ancestry cluster associated with self-reported Caucasian donors. To study patterns of TCR occurrence, a later analysis re-analyzed previously published TCR beta repertoires from around 700 donors and added high-resolution HLA genotyping. Both class I and class II loci were covered by HLA typing, at four-digit resolution. Every repertoire in the discovery cohort had been generated on one and the same sequencing platform. To predict cytomegalovirus infection status, the study brought together high-throughput TCR immunosequencing, statistical association of individual TCRs with disease status, and machine learning. Typing coverage differed by locus: A, B, C, DRB1 and DQB1 were typed in about 620-630 donors, DQA1 in 500 to 550, DPA1 in approximately 610, and DPB1 in 400 to 480. Among about 410 genotyped donors of the cohort, an average of roughly 230,000 unique TCR beta nucleotide sequences was sequenced per donor, of which about 20% were non-productive. The later analysis used no new phenotypic data to find candidate immune exposures, relying instead on TCR beta sequences and their occurrence across donors. In a later genetic analysis, genome-wide SNP genotypes for about 65% of the roughly 700 donors were used, and that subset was treated as a discovery cohort. Along with the approximately 670-subject first cohort, a separate validation cohort of some 130 different subjects was used. Points the paper makes about the study in general: The classifier was reported to diagnose cytomegalovirus status with high specificity and sensitivity in both the original cohort and the validation cohort. This cohort had only TCR beta chains sequenced, and the lack of alpha or paired-chain data limited which features could be detected. In the study, roughly 160 TCR beta chains were listed as associated with cytomegalovirus. Most CMV-associated TCR beta chains appeared to be HLA-restricted in a later analysis, and the HLA associations seemed to be driven largely by CMV exposure. The only immune exposure information available for the cohort was CMV serostatus. Across donors, most TCR sequences were observed very rarely, whereas some public TCRs were present in many individuals. It was suggested by the authors that the approach could potentially be generalized to other disease states and immunological phenotypes. When HLA alleles, especially DR and DQ, strongly co-occurred, TCR associations were difficult to assign to individual alleles. Because HLA typing was missing for some donors at each locus, association tests included only the typed subset. The 87-base-pair reads could not distinguish some IMGT-functional V segments, including TRBV6-2 and TRBV6-3, so those segments were excluded. A few of the identified cytomegalovirus-associated TCR beta chains were confirmed in vitro to be specific for cytomegalovirus antigens. Sequencing depth was assumed to be roughly uniform across donors in the presence/absence analyses, though that assumption may not hold. In a later analysis, 16,951 TCR beta sequences were associated with specific HLA alleles at a false discovery rate of 0.05. A further reported finding was that TCR beta sequences accurately predicted the HLA-A and HLA-B alleles for most subjects in the first cohort. A later genetic analysis reported fewer N-insertions in productive TCRs among donors in an Asian-associated ancestry cluster than the roughly 670-donor mean. A cluster of highly shared sequence variants was judged likely to represent a technical artifact of the sequencing pipeline. Compared with equally common non-associated chains, HLA-associated TCR beta chains in a later analysis were more clonally expanded and had lower generation probabilities. Correlated functional status among segregating V segments might be attributable to linkage disequilibrium, but an unknown experimental factor could not be ruled out. In a later analysis, TCR association rates were found to vary across HLA loci, with the most associated TCRs seen for DRB1 alleles and the fewest for HLA-C alleles. Because counts were too low, more than 15 rarely observed V segments, including chromosome 9 orphons, were excluded from the earlier analysis of about 500 of the donors. An earlier analysis of approximately 540 of the donors showed that most TCR beta V segments appeared in productive rearrangements either about 87% or about 30% of the time, which broadly matched IMGT annotations. According to a later analysis, parvovirus B19, influenza, CMV and Epstein-Barr virus appeared linked to several top co-occurrence clusters. A later genetic analysis associated a missense DCLRE1C variant with V-gene and J-gene trimming of TCR beta chains, and an independent cohort replicated the association.

In total, just over 650 healthy bone marrow donors made up the cohort. At the time of sampling, every cohort member was nominally healthy, though immune exposures that went unrecorded were likely present. The donor was CMV seropositive and belonged to the group of 250 to 300 seropositive cohort members. A peripheral blood sample was collected from each donor, and TCR beta sequencing was performed on peripheral blood mononuclear cells. Genomic DNA extraction from the blood cell samples was performed with the Qiagen DNeasy Blood Extraction Kit. Via the germline V gene, CDR1 is LGHNA and CDR2 YSLEER. V gives up 3 bases and J gives up 9 bases, and the segment between their germline ends measures 18 bases. Its CDR3 holds 16 amino acids, cysteine through phenylalanine. CDR3 DNA is the only sequence kept; it has 48 bases, read in frame from the first base. This clone was seen only a few times. Its antigen remains undetermined. The record has no base qualities; no much larger clone is one base away.

The library was prepared using the immunoSEQ multiplex PCR assay. For the multiplex PCR, a mixture combining 60 forward primers for TCR Vbeta segments and 13 reverse primers for TCR Jbeta segments was used. The CDR3 region of rearranged TCR beta genes was amplified from genomic DNA with a multiplex PCR assay. Amplified TCR beta libraries were sequenced as 87-base-pair reads on the Illumina HiSeq System. The authors' pipeline ran thus. A later analysis tallied 75 million to 85 million unique TCR beta chains across the 666 repertoires, and approximately 12 million of those chains were shared by two or more donors. To remove PCR and sequencing errors, raw reads were error-corrected and collapsed into unique sequences using a nearest-neighbor algorithm that merged closely related sequences. CDR3 sequences were aligned to IMGT reference sequences to assign V, D and J gene segments. Each retained sequence needed at least a six-nucleotide match to both a V gene segment and a J gene segment. Rearrangements were classified as productive when the CDR3 lacked stop codons and remained in frame with V and J, and all other rearrangements were classified as non-productive. CDR3 was defined according to IMGT convention as the region running from the second conserved V-encoded cysteine to the conserved J-encoded phenylalanine. Sequences without an unambiguous match to a single V gene segment were excluded from the earlier analysis of almost 600 of the donors. An earlier analysis of approximately 590 of the donors classified V segments as functional when productive rearrangements were above 56.7% and as segregating when the standard deviation between donors was above 5%. A statistical classification framework was built for diagnosing cytomegalovirus status from the catalog of TCR beta chain sequences. V and J gene assignment, in a later analysis, came from comparing TCR nucleotide sequences with IMGT/GENE-DB human TR gene sequences. The TCRdist pipeline was used in a later analysis to assign CDR3 sequences and most-parsimonious VDJ recombination scenarios. A later analysis defined each TCR beta chain by its CDR3 amino acid sequence plus V-gene family, and excluded reads lacking a unique V-gene family. As a way to deal with suspected cross-contamination and a sequencing artifact, a later analysis dropped 500 to 700 nucleotide sequences that were highly shared and had low generation probability. For each public chain, a later analysis derived a clonal expansion index from normalized ranks of inferred template counts within each repertoire. In a later analysis, generation probabilities were computed with a VDJ recombination model fitted to out-of-frame rearrangements, and the resulting probabilities were checked against IGoR. Hypergeometric tests were used in a later analysis to score TCR-TCR, TCR-HLA and TCR-CMV co-occurrence, with a repertoire-size bias correction applied to the TCR pairs. A later analysis estimated false discovery rates by permuting HLA or CMV assignments 20 times. A later analysis grouped co-occurring TCRs with DBSCAN, adding TCRdist sequence similarity when clustering within HLA-allele-positive subsets. Repertoires with fewer than 30,000 or more than 120,000 public chains, plus five repertoires with anomalous nucleotide sharing, were excluded from co-occurrence clustering. The table was pulled from immuneACCESS by TCRdb, which kept in-frame rearrangements only. Such tables lose some clones; where checked, under half of the loss comes from unresolved V genes, and the rest has no known cause. V, J and clone size derive from that table, while D and trimming were established from the DNA sequence. This sample has 150,000 to 200,000 clones in its table, and approximately 84% of those were observed once. The ten largest clonotypes hold approximately 6.5% of the sample.

The V gene is TRBV4-3 and the J gene is TRBJ1-6; confidence is insufficient to name the D gene. The source material was PBMCs. This TCR was sampled from a male donor in good health and CMV-seropositive. The nucleotide sequence reads as follows: TGCGCCAGCAGCCAGGCTCCGACTGATTGGAGTTCACCCCTCCACTTT. Its protein is CASSQAPTDWSSPLHF.